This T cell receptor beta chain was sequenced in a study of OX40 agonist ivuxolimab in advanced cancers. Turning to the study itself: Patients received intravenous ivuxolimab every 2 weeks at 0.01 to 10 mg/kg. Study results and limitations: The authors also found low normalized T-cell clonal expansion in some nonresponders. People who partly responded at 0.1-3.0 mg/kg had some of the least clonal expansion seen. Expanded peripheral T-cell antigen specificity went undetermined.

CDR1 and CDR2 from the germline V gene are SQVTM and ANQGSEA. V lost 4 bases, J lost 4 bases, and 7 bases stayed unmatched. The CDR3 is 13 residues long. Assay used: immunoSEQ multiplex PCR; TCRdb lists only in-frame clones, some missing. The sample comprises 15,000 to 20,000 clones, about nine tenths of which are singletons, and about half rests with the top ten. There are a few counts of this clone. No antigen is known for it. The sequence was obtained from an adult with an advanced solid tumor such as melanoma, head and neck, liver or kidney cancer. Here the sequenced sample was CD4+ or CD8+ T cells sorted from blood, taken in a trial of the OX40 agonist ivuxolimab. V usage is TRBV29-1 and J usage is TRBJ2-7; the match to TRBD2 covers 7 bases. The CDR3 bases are TGCAGCGTTGGGGAGGGGTCTCGGTACGAGCAGTACTTC. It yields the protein CSVGEGSRYEQYF.